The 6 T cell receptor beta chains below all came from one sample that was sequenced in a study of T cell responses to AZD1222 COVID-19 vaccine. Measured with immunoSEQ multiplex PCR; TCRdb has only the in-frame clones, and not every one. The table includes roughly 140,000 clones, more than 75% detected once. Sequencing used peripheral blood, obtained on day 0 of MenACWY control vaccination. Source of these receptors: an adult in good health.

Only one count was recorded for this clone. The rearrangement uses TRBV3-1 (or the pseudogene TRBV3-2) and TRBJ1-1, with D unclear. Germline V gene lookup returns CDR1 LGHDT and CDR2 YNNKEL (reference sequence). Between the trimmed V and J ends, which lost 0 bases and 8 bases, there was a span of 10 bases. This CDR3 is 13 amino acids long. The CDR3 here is CASSQDRPFEAFF. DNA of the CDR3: TGTGCCAGCAGCCAAGACAGACCTTTCGAAGCTTTCTTT.

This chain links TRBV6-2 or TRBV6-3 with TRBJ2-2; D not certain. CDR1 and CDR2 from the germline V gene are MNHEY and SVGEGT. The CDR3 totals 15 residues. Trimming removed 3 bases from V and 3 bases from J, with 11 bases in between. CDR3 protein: CASSYVLGYTGELFF. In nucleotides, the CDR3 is TGTGCCAGCAGTTATGTGTTAGGGTACACCGGGGAGCTGTTTTTT.

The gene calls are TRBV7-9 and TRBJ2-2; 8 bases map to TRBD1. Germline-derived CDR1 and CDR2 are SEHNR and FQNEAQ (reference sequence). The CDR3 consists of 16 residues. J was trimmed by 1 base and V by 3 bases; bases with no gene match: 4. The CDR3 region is CASSFAGTGNTGELFF. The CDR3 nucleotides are TGTGCCAGCAGCTTCGCCGGGACAGGGAACACCGGGGAGCTGTTTTTT. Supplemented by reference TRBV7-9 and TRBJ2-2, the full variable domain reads DTGVSQNPRHKITKRGQNVTFRCDPISEHNRLYWYRQTLGQGPEFLTYFQNEAQLEKSRLLSDRFSAERPKGSFSTLEIQRTEQGDSAMYLCASSFAGTGNTGELFFGEGSRLTVL.

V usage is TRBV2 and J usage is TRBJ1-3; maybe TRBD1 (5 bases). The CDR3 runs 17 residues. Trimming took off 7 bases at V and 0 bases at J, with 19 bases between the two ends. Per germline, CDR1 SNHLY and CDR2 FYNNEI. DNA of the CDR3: TGTGCCAGCAAAAGGGCACAAAGGGGCCCCTCTGGAAACACCATATATTTT. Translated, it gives CASKRAQRGPSGNTIYF.

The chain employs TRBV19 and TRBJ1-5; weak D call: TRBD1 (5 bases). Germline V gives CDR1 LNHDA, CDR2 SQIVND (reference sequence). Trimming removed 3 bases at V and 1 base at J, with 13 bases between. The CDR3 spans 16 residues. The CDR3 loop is CASSIGATGSNQPQHF. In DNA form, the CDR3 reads TGTGCCAGTAGTATTGGGGCAACGGGGAGCAATCAGCCCCAGCATTTT.

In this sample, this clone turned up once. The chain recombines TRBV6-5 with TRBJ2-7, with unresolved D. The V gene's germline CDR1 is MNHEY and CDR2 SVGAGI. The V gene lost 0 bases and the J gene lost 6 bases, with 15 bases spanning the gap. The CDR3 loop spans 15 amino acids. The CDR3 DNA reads TGTGCCAGCAGTTACTCGATGGGCGGCCCCACCGAGCAGTACTTC. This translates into CASSYSMGGPTEQYF.